Below, one T cell receptor (beta chain) is given with its context. This sample stems from a study of Ad26.COV2.S vaccination and SARS-CoV-2 variants. V was pared by 6 bases and J by 4 bases, with 3 bases of the junction left unmatched. Germline CDR1 and CDR2: SNHLY and FYNNEI. CDR3 length equals 14 residues. Clones were sequenced by immunoSEQ multiplex PCR, and TCRdb holds only the in-frame ones, with some missing. The repertoire includes around 140,000 clones, about nine tenths of them detected once, and 5% sits in the top ten. The specimen was peripheral blood, collected after recovery from COVID-19. V usage is TRBV2 and J usage is TRBJ2-1, with 10 nucleotides matching TRBD2. The source of this sequence is a human donor who had recovered from COVID-19. The CDR3 reads CASRAGGLYNEQFF. CDR3 coding DNA: TGTGCCAGCAGAGCGGGGGGGCTGTACAATGAGCAGTTCTTC.